Sequencing of this TCR beta chain was carried out in a study of T cells in Graves' hyperthyroidism and ophthalmopathy. General study points: Most expanded thyroid clonotypes above 0.001 recurred in blood.

For this clonotype: The antigen is unknown.

Based on clinical symptoms, serum thyroxine and TRAb, thyroid ultrasound and orbital computed tomography, diagnoses were reached. The germline gives CDR1 MDHEN, CDR2 SYDVKM. This CDR3 spans 15 amino acids. V lost 9 bases to trimming and J lost 2 bases, with 19 bases between them. Amplified TCR beta CDR3 regions came from RNA transcripts. First-round RT-PCR with HTBI primers amplified the TCR CDR3 region. MiXCR, run by TCRdb on the multiplex PCR reads, gives a single entry per CDR3 protein. The sample yields roughly 640,000 distinct CDR3 sequences, about 16% seen once. Sample: blood. V usage is TRBV28 and J usage is TRBJ1-2; D might be TRBD1 (5 bases). This clonotype originated in a woman aged 40 to 55 with Graves' ophthalmopathy. The CDR3 protein is CASQNPGTANYGYTF. CDR3 coding DNA: TGTGCCAGTCAGAACCCCGGGACCGCGAACTATGGCTACACCTTC.